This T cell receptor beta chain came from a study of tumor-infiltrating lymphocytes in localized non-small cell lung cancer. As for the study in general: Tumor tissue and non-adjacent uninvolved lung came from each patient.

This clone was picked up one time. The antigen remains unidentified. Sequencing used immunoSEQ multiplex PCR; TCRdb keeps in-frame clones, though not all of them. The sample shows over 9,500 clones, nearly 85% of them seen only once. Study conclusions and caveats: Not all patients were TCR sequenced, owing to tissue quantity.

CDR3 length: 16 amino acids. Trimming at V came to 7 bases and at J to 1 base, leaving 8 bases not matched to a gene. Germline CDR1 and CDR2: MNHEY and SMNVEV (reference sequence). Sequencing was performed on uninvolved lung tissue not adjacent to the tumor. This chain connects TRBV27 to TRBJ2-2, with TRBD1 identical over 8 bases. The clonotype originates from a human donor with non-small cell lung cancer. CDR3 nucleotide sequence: TGTGCCAGCACTCAACTAGGACAGGGGAACACCGGGGAGCTGTTTTTT. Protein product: CASTQLGQGNTGELFF.